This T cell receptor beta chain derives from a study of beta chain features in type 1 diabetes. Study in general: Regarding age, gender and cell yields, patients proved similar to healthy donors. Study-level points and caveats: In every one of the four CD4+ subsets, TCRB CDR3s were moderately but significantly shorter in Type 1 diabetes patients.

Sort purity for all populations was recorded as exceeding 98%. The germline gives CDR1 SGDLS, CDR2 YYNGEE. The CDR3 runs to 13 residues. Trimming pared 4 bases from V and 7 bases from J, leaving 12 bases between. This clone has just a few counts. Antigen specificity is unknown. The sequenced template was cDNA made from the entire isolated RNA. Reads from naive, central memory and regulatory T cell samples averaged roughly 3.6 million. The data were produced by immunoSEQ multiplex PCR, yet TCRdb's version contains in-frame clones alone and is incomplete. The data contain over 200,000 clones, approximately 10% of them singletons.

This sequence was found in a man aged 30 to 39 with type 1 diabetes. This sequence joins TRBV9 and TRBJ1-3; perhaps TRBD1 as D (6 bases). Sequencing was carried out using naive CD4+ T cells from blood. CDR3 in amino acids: CASSPGTSNTIYF. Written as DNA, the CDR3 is TGTGCCAGCAGCCCCGGGACATCGAACACCATATATTTT.